This is a list of T cell receptor beta chains from one sample in a study of long-term antiretroviral therapy in people with HIV. The protocol was immunoSEQ multiplex PCR, while the TCRdb copy is restricted to in-frame clones and leaves out a portion. The profile shows roughly 45,000 clones, around 84% of them singletons. The material was unsorted PBMCs, obtained 0.8 years after starting antiretroviral therapy. Source of these receptors: a woman in her late teens or twenties with HIV. The conserved cysteine and the conserved F or W are not part of the CDR3 here. The listing skips clone size in some rows; elsewhere it reads once, few, many or a size class.

NA	TRBV7-9	TRBJ2-2	ASSTTGELF
NA	TRBV27	TRBJ2-1	ASRVSGSPYNEQF
NA	TRBV28	TRBJ2-5	ASSPTKGGETQY
NA	TRBV6-5	TRBJ2-3	ASRTATSTDTQY
NA	TRBV9	TRBJ1-2	ASSNDRGRVANYGYT
NA	TRBV10-3	TRBJ2-5	AISQTAEETQY
NA	TRBV5-6	TRBJ1-1	ASSLVEGRNTEAF
NA	TRBV19	TRBJ2-2	ASKGGDLRTGELF
NA	TRBV5-1	TRBJ2-4	ASSLEGPGRDIQY
NA	TRBV15	TRBJ1-3	ATSRGRRASGNTIY
once	TRBV18	TRBJ2-7	ASSPDGSYEQY
once	TRBV15	TRBJ2-7	ATSRDLPYEQY
NA	TRBV27	TRBJ2-2	ASSWGAIGELF
NA	TRBV5-4	TRBJ2-7	ASSPRTGSYEQY
once	TRBV6-4	TRBJ1-1	ASIAEGTGGGEAF
once	TRBV27	TRBJ1-4	ASSPIEGWEEKLF
NA	TRBV7-3	TRBJ2-3	ASSPGLATDTQY
NA	TRBV7-3	TRBJ2-1	ASSLQVIAGGQNEQF
NA	TRBV9	TRBJ1-1	ASSVGGIGTEAF
NA	TRBV7-8	TRBJ2-1	ASSLRGTSYNEQF
NA	TRBV6-7	TRBJ1-5	ASKWPQH
once	TRBV19	TRBJ1-1	ASRGGQGPEAF
NA	TRBV18	TRBJ2-7	ASSPGQGASYEQY
NA	TRBV6-5	TRBJ1-1	ASSYEARNTEAF
NA	TRBV9	TRBJ2-7	ASSVAKAGNEQY
once	TRBV9	TRBJ2-1	ASSASGLPYNEQF
NA	TRBV15	TRBJ2-7	ATSRDRGYEQY
NA	TRBV7-2	TRBJ2-2	ASSLSSGGNTGELF
NA	TRBV4-3	TRBJ2-1	ASSQDDTSGKEQF
NA	TRBV15	TRBJ1-5	ATSIGTGSNQPQH
once	TRBV27	TRBJ2-3	ASSLPPSGRGTDTQY
NA	TRBV6-5	TRBJ1-3	ASSYTDSGNTIY
NA	TRBV28	TRBJ2-6	ASLDSSGANVLT
NA	TRBV5-1	TRBJ2-3	ASSPGQGLINTQY
NA	TRBV7-3	TRBJ2-7	ASSPGGGAYEQY
NA	TRBV7-6	TRBJ2-7	ASSRETSVNSYEQY
NA	TRBV6-5	TRBJ2-5	ASSYADPRETQY